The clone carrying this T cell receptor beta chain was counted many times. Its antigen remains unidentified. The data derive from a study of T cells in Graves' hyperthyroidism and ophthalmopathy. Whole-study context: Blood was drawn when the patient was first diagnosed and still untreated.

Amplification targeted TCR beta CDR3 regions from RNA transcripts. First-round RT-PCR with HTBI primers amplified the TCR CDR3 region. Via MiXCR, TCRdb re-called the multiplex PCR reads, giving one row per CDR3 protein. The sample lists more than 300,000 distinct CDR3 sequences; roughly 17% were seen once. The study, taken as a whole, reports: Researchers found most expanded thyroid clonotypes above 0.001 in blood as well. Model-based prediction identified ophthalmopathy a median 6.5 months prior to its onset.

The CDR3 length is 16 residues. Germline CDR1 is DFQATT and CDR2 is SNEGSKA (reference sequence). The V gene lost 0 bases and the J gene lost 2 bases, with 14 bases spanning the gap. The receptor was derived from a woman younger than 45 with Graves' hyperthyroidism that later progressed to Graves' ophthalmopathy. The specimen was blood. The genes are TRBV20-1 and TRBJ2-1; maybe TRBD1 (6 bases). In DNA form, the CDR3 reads TGCAGTGCTAGAGATTGGGCGAGGGGGACCTACAATGAGCAGTTCTTC. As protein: CSARDWARGTYNEQFF.